Listed here is a single TCR beta chain. This clone was detected once. What antigen it recognizes has not been identified. Per-base quality was not reported, and no clone a single base away is much larger than it. The cohort was made up of 666 healthy bone marrow donors. All cohort members were sampled while nominally healthy, although unrecorded immune exposures were likely present. The donor was CMV seropositive and belonged to the group of around 300 seropositive cohort members. Each donor provided a peripheral blood sample, and peripheral blood mononuclear cells were used for TCR beta sequencing. Genomic DNA was extracted from the blood cell samples with the Qiagen DNeasy Blood Extraction Kit. This entry belongs to a study of cytomegalovirus exposure and HLA in healthy donors (dated by TCRdb to 2015 to 2018). Broadly, across the study: An earlier analysis of a few hundred of the donors reported 276 Gb of sequence data and around 100 million unique TCR beta sequences obtained from about 200 million T cells. Approximately 310 gigabases of sequencing data and around 80 million unique TCR sequences made up an early release that covered approximately 620 HLA-typed donors. Of the roughly 400 genotyped donors, over 80% were placed in the genetic ancestry cluster associated with self-reported Caucasian donors. The study was designed to test whether signatures of past pathogen exposure could be identified by cataloging public T cell receptors. The study used immunosequencing to profile the T cell repertoires of hundreds of subjects and linked those repertoires to cytomegalovirus serostatus. Besides the first cohort of 500 to 700 subjects, a separate validation cohort made up of about 120 different subjects was used. To predict cytomegalovirus infection status, the study brought together high-throughput TCR immunosequencing, statistical association of individual TCRs with disease status, and machine learning. A later analysis re-examined previously published TCR beta repertoires from about 670 donors and added high-resolution HLA genotyping to investigate patterns of TCR occurrence. Rather than using new phenotypic data, the later analysis identified candidate immune exposures from TCR beta sequences and from how often those sequences occurred across donors. An earlier analysis of around 580 of the donors used high-throughput TCR beta sequencing to judge whether each TCR beta V gene segment behaved as functional or pseudogenic. Alongside the repertoire data, information on donor age, sex, ethnicity and CMV serostatus was compiled. In a later genetic analysis, genome-wide SNP genotypes for about 65% of the 666 donors were used, and that subset was treated as a discovery cohort. All discovery cohort repertoires had been generated on a single sequencing platform. HLA typing covered class I and class II loci at four-digit resolution. Typing coverage differed by locus: A, B, C, DRB1 and DQB1 were typed in roughly 629-640 donors, DQA1 in about 510, DPA1 in around 600, and DPB1 in 400 to 480. Four to six DR-DQ haplotypes were handled as single units for association and clustering, since linkage in the cohort was strong. On average, 235,054 unique TCR beta nucleotide sequences were sequenced per donor among 350 to 400 genotyped donors of the cohort, with around 19% of those sequences being non-productive.

General findings and caveats noted by the study authors: The only immune exposure information available for the cohort was CMV serostatus. The presence/absence analyses assumed that sequencing depth was roughly uniform across donors, and that assumption may not be true. The authors suggested that the approach could potentially be extended to other disease states and immunological phenotypes. A further reported finding was that TCR beta sequences accurately predicted the HLA-A and HLA-B alleles for most subjects in the first cohort. A later genetic analysis reported fewer N-insertions in productive TCRs among donors in an Asian-associated ancestry cluster than the approximately 700-donor mean. Cytomegalovirus status was reported to be diagnosed by the classifier with high specificity and sensitivity in both the original and validation cohorts. In an earlier analysis of over 550 of the donors, most TCR beta V segments were observed in productive rearrangements about 87% or about 30% of the time, broadly matching IMGT annotations. Correlated functional status among segregating V segments might reflect linkage disequilibrium, but an unknown experimental factor could not be ruled out. According to a later analysis, parvovirus B19, influenza, CMV and Epstein-Barr virus appeared linked to several top co-occurrence clusters. The study gave a list of about 170 TCR beta chains associated with cytomegalovirus. A later analysis found that TCR association rates varied across HLA loci, with DRB1 alleles showing the most associated TCRs and HLA-C alleles the fewest. When HLA alleles, especially DR and DQ, strongly co-occurred, TCR associations were difficult to assign to individual alleles. While some public TCRs were present in many individuals, most TCR sequences turned up only very rarely across donors. In a later analysis, HLA-associated TCR beta chains showed more clonal expansion and lower generation probabilities than non-associated chains that were equally common. In vitro tests confirmed that three of the cytomegalovirus-associated TCR beta chains recognize cytomegalovirus antigens. At a false discovery rate of 0.05, a later analysis linked under 20,000 TCR beta sequences to specific HLA alleles. Most CMV-associated TCR beta chains appeared to be HLA-restricted in a later analysis, and the HLA associations seemed to be driven largely by CMV exposure. HLA typing was unavailable for some donors at each locus, so association tests used only the typed subset. A later genetic analysis associated a missense DCLRE1C variant with V-gene and J-gene trimming of TCR beta chains, and an independent cohort replicated the association. A cluster of highly shared sequence variants was judged likely to be a technical artifact of the sequencing pipeline. Only TCR beta chains were sequenced in this cohort, and the absence of alpha or paired-chain data limited detectable features. Because counts were too low, around 18 rarely observed V segments, including chromosome 9 orphons, were left out of the earlier analysis of some 640 of the donors.

The library was produced with the immunoSEQ multiplex PCR assay. The multiplex PCR relied on a mix of 60 forward primers for TCR Vbeta segments and 13 reverse primers for TCR Jbeta segments. Amplification of the CDR3 region of rearranged TCR beta genes was performed with a multiplex PCR assay on genomic DNA. Amplified TCR beta libraries were sequenced as 87-base-pair reads on the Illumina HiSeq System. The paper's data handling went like this. A later analysis counted 75 million to 100 million unique TCR beta chains across the 650 to 700 repertoires, and approximately 11 million of these chains were shared by at least two donors. Raw reads were error-corrected and collapsed into unique sequences by a nearest-neighbor algorithm in which closely related sequences were merged to remove PCR and sequencing errors. To assign V, D and J gene segments, CDR3 sequences were aligned to IMGT reference sequences. For a sequence to be retained, a match of at least six nucleotides was required to both a V gene segment and a J gene segment. A rearrangement was called productive if the CDR3 had no stop codons and remained in frame with V and J, and every other rearrangement was called non-productive. CDR3 was defined according to IMGT convention as the region running from the second conserved V-encoded cysteine to the conserved J-encoded phenylalanine. The earlier analysis of some 580 of the donors excluded any sequence lacking an unambiguous match to a single V gene segment. An earlier analysis of approximately 590 of the donors classified V segments as functional when productive rearrangements were above 56.7% and as segregating when the standard deviation between donors was above 5%. A statistical classification framework was developed to diagnose cytomegalovirus status using the catalog of TCR beta chain sequences. In a later analysis, V and J genes were assigned by comparing TCR nucleotide sequences against IMGT/GENE-DB human TR gene sequences. A later analysis assigned CDR3 sequences and most-parsimonious VDJ recombination scenarios with the TCRdist pipeline. In a later analysis, each TCR beta chain was defined by its CDR3 amino acid sequence together with its V-gene family, and reads lacking a unique V-gene family were excluded. To address suspected cross-contamination and a sequencing artifact, a later analysis removed roughly 640 highly shared, low-generation-probability nucleotide sequences. For each public chain, a later analysis derived a clonal expansion index from normalized ranks of inferred template counts within each repertoire. A later analysis computed generation probabilities with a VDJ recombination model fitted to out-of-frame rearrangements, and checked the results against IGoR. A later analysis scored TCR-TCR, TCR-HLA and TCR-CMV co-occurrence with hypergeometric tests, applying a repertoire-size bias correction to TCR pairs. False discovery rates were estimated in a later analysis by permuting HLA or CMV assignments 20 times. In a later analysis, co-occurring TCRs were grouped with DBSCAN, and TCRdist sequence similarity was added when clustering was performed within HLA-allele-positive subsets. Co-occurrence clustering excluded repertoires with fewer than 30,000 or more than 120,000 public chains, plus five with anomalous nucleotide sharing. Drawn from immuneACCESS, this table holds only the in-frame rearrangements with V and J called that TCRdb kept. Clones are partly lost; checked studies trace under half to an unresolved V gene and leave the rest unexplained. From that table come the V and J calls and clone size; the DNA was used to work out D and trimming. The sample records about 130,000 clones, approximately 74% of which are singletons. The ten top clones hold 3% to 4.5% of the sample.

The receptor's source is a man aged 35-49 years in good health and CMV-seropositive. The sample was PBMCs.

DNA sequence: TGTGCCAGCAGTCACGGACAGGGGTACGAGCAGTACTTC. This gives the protein CASSHGQGYEQYF. The chain couples TRBV27 to TRBJ2-7; the central 9 bases match TRBD1. CDR1 and CDR2 are drawn from the germline V gene (reference sequence): MNHEY, SMNVEV. Counted from cysteine to phenylalanine, this CDR3 has 13 amino acids. Solely the CDR3 DNA is kept, with 39 bases framed from the first base. The V end gives up 5 bases and the J end 4 bases, leaving 3 bases in the junction not matched to a gene.